This T cell receptor (beta chain) was sequenced during a study of T cells in narcolepsy (dated by TCRdb to about 2018). In terms of the full investigation: Patients with narcolepsy type 1 or type 2 (NT1, NT2) and healthy control donors were enrolled in the study. The study sought autoreactive T cells targeting hypocretin neuron self-antigens (hypocretin, TRIB2) in narcolepsy patients, using TCR Vbeta sequencing to track clonotypes in blood and CSF.

For TCR Vbeta sequencing, memory CD4+ T cells were sorted ex vivo from the peripheral blood of narcolepsy patients and healthy controls. The CDR3 has 15 amino acids, counting the end cysteine and phenylalanine. The sequence is cut down to CDR3 DNA, 45 bases in frame from base 1. V is pared back by 2 bases and J by 0 bases, with 7 bases lying between the germline termini. Per the germline V gene, SGHAT is the CDR1 and FQNNGV is the CDR2. The investigation overall reported the following: Numbers of sequenced blood memory CD4+ clonotypes were comparable, averaging about 40,000 in patients and more than 30,000 in controls. In plots comparing CSF and blood CD4+ T cell clonotypes from the same patient, HCRT-specific and TRIB2-specific autoreactive clonotypes were highlighted. Autoreactive clonotypes were reported to be detected serially in the blood of the same patients and of different patients, but not in the blood of healthy controls. No sequences matching autoreactive T cell clones were contained in some blood memory CD4+ repertoires from patients and controls.

Details on this clone: Its antigen target is currently unknown. Within one base of it there is no much larger clone, and no base qualities were kept.

The library was produced with the immunoSEQ multiplex PCR assay. TCRdb mirrors the immuneACCESS table, restricted to in-frame sequences. Some clones are absent from its copies; in checked studies, under half trace to an unresolved V gene, and the reason for the others is unknown. Within this sample are some 30,000 clones, with about 89% of them counted one time only. The top ten clonotypes cover roughly 1.1% of the sample. What was sequenced was CD45RA- memory CD4+ T cells from PBMCs. In light of the paper, this sample's cell subset or site label describes: memory T cells sorted ex vivo from peripheral blood. The receptor comes from a human donor with narcolepsy. The rearrangement joined TRBV11-2 to TRBJ2-2, with the D segment identity uncertain. The DNA sequence reads TGTGCCAGCAGCTTATTGGCCGCGAACACCGGGGAGCTGTTTTTT. Its product reads: CASSLLAANTGELFF. Full variable domain (CDR3 extended with the reference TRBV11-2 and TRBJ2-2 proteins): EAGVAQSPRYKIIEKRQSVAFWCNPISGHATLYWYQQILGQGPKLLIQFQNNGVVDDSQLPKDRFSAERLKGVDSTLKIQPAKLEDSAVYLCASSLLAANTGELFFGEGSRLTVL.